Presented here are 16 T cell receptor beta chains from one specimen sequenced in a study of post-analysis software for immune sequencing data (dated by TCRdb to about 2015). The receptor library was made with PCR. Sequencing took place on an Illumina HiSeq 2500. Unique molecular identifiers were incorporated into TCR beta cDNA libraries to reduce PCR and sequencing biases. TCRdb applied fastp at Q25 and MiXCR to the public reads, then kept only in-frame beta chains. Identical CDR3 protein sequences are pooled into one entry, listed with their most common genes and DNA. For this sample there are hundreds of thousands of distinct CDR3 sequences; 55% to 70% appear just once. The ten most abundant clones make up around 11% of the sample. The paper as a whole reports these results and caveats: A few TRBV segments, including TRBV5-6, TRBV5-1 and TRBV20-1, were significantly more frequent in patients than controls.

The antigens for these receptors are not known. The sample was blood. These receptors came from a girl aged 2 to 9 with multiple sclerosis.

The chain uses TRBV7-9 and TRBJ2-4; maybe TRBD2 (6 bases). The CDR3 sequence is 12 residues long. In germline, CDR1 is SEHNR, CDR2 FQNEAQ (reference sequence). V was shortened by 5 bases and J by 8 bases, with 10 bases between the two germline ends. Here the CDR3 reads CASSPPGDIQYF. Here the CDR3 DNA reads TGTGCCAGCAGCCCCCCGGGGGACATTCAGTACTTC. Full variable domain (outside the CDR3, taken from reference TRBV7-9 and TRBJ2-4): DTGVSQNPRHKITKRGQNVTFRCDPISEHNRLYWYRQTLGQGPEFLTYFQNEAQLEKSRLLSDRFSAERPKGSFSTLEIQRTEQGDSAMYLCASSPPGDIQYFGAGTRLSVL.

The chain is built from TRBV5-1 and TRBJ2-1, with a possible D match to TRBD2 (6 bases). V gave up 3 bases and J gave up 5 bases, with 15 bases separating them. This CDR3 contains 15 residues. Germline-derived CDR1 and CDR2 are SGHRS and YFSETQ. CDR3 amino acids: CASSSEGLENNEQFF. CDR3 bases: TGCGCCAGCAGCTCGGAGGGACTTGAGAACAATGAGCAGTTCTTC.

This chain links TRBV28 with TRBJ2-7, with TRBD1 as a possible D gene (6 bases). The CDR3 covers 14 residues. V gave up 6 bases and J gave up 2 bases, with 14 bases separating them. From germline, CDR1 is MDHEN and CDR2 SYDVKM. As DNA, the CDR3 is TGTGCCAGCAGGTCGGCAGGGGCTCCCTACGAGCAGTACTTC. Its protein is CASRSAGAPYEQYF.

The chain links TRBV7-2 to TRBJ2-5; 10 bases match TRBD2. With V trimmed by 1 base and J by 4 bases, 12 bases remained unmatched. Germline values: CDR1 SGHTA, CDR2 FQGNSA. The CDR3 runs 18 residues. CDR3 bases: TGTGCCAGCAGCTTAGGGGATTCCCTAGCGGGAGAAGGAGAGACCCAGTACTTC. This gives the protein CASSLGDSLAGEGETQYF. Full variable domain (outside the CDR3, taken from reference TRBV7-2 and TRBJ2-5): GAGVSQSPSNKVTEKGKDVELRCDPISGHTALYWYRQSLGQGLEFLIYFQGNSAPDKSGLPSDRFSAERTGGSVSTLTIQRTQQEDSAVYLCASSLGDSLAGEGETQYFGPGTRLLVL.

The genes are TRBV6-2 or TRBV6-3 and TRBJ2-1; 10 bases match TRBD2. Unmatched junction bases numbered 9, after V lost 6 bases and J lost 7 bases. Per germline, CDR1 MNHEY and CDR2 SVGEGT. The CDR3 is 15 amino acids. The CDR3 DNA reads TGTGCCAGCAGACTACTAGCGGGAAAGGTAAATGAGCAGTTCTTC. Residues: CASRLLAGKVNEQFF.

The V gene is TRBV29-1, the J gene TRBJ2-3; D is unclear. With 7 bases removed from V and 2 bases from J, the gap between germline ends came to 13 bases. Germline V gene lookup returns CDR1 SQVTM and CDR2 ANQGSEA. This CDR3 is built from 13 residues. The CDR3 loop reads CSAGQRFTDTQYF. The CDR3 nucleotides read TGCAGCGCTGGCCAACGCTTCACAGATACGCAGTATTTT.

Details on this clonotype: A junction boundary mismatches the germline segment, possibly from a read error. J is TRBJ1-2 and V is TRBV3-1; 7 nucleotides agree with TRBD1. In germline, CDR1 is LGHDT, CDR2 YNNKEL (reference sequence). The CDR3 spans 14 residues. The chain's CDR3 is CVSSPTGFDYGYTF. The CDR3 DNA reads TGTGTCAGCAGCCCGACAGGGTTTGACTATGGCTACACCTTC.

The V and J genes are TRBV29-1 and TRBJ2-5; unclear D gene. Looked up from germline, CDR1 is SQVTM and CDR2 is ANQGSEA. V lost 8 bases and J 2 bases, leaving 6 bases between the germline ends. This CDR3 spans 10 amino acids. CDR3 sequence: CSLGQETQYF. The CDR3 nucleotides read TGCAGCCTCGGGCAAGAGACCCAGTACTTC.

The V gene is TRBV29-1, the J gene TRBJ2-7, with a possible D match to TRBD1 (6 bases). Deletions cut 5 bases from V and 1 base from J, with 21 bases between. This CDR3 is built from 16 residues. CDR1 and CDR2 from the germline V gene are SQVTM and ANQGSEA. In DNA form, the CDR3 reads TGCAGCGTTTCTCGGGTCCGGGACAAGGAATCCTACGAGCAGTACTTC. Translated, it gives CSVSRVRDKESYEQYF.

The chain uses TRBV5-6 and TRBJ1-1; D not certain. Germline CDR1 SGHDT, CDR2 YYEEEE. CDR3 length: 15 amino acids. Trimming left V 0 bases short and J 0 bases short, with 9 bases between. The CDR3 reads CASSLDVRMNTEAFF. For the CDR3, the DNA is TGTGCCAGCAGCTTGGACGTTAGAATGAACACTGAAGCTTTCTTT.

This clonotype was picked up a small number of times. This sequence joins TRBV4-2 and TRBJ2-3; 8 bases fit TRBD1. J was trimmed by 3 bases and V by 1 base; bases with no gene match: 9. Germline lookup yields CDR1 LGHNA and CDR2 YNFKEQ. The CDR3 runs to 17 residues. CDR3 sequence: CASSQGWRQGATDTQYF. The CDR3 DNA is TGTGCCAGCAGCCAAGGTTGGCGGCAGGGGGCGACAGATACGCAGTATTTT.

The V and J genes are TRBV5-1 and TRBJ2-7; TRBD2 might be the D (6 bases). Trimming shortened V by 3 bases and J by 6 bases, and 25 bases separated the two germline ends. The CDR3 spans 17 residues. Germline V lookup: CDR1 SGHRS, CDR2 YFSETQ. CDR3 in amino acids: CASSWAGTGMAGFEQYF. In nucleotides, the CDR3 is TGCGCCAGCAGCTGGGCCGGGACCGGGATGGCGGGATTCGAGCAGTACTTC. Using reference TRBV5-1 and TRBJ2-7 for the parts outside the CDR3, the full variable domain is KAGVTQTPRYLIKTRGQQVTLSCSPISGHRSVSWYQQTPGQGLQFLFEYFSETQRNKGNFPGRFSGRQFSNSRSEMNVSTLELGDSALYLCASSWAGTGMAGFEQYFGPGTRLTVT.

The genes are TRBV29-1 and TRBJ2-5; D assignment may be TRBD1 or TRBD2 (5 bases each). The V gene's germline CDR1 is SQVTM and CDR2 ANQGSEA. The CDR3 extends over 12 amino acids. The CDR3 reads CSGGPVKETQYF. In DNA, the CDR3 is TGCAGTGGGGGACCAGTTAAAGAGACCCAGTACTTC.

The gene calls are TRBV27 and TRBJ2-7; 8 bases align to TRBD2. V shed 2 bases and J 6 bases; nucleotides not matched to a gene: 24. CDR3 length equals 20 residues. Germline V gene data show CDR1 as MNHEY and CDR2 as SMNVEV (reference sequence). The chain's CDR3 is CASSLPRPSGRYPKCFEQYF. The CDR3 region has the DNA TGTGCCAGCAGTTTACCAAGGCCTAGCGGGCGCTACCCAAAATGCTTCGAGCAGTACTTC.

CDR3 in amino acids: CAISAGLANTGELFF. The CDR3 nucleotides read TGTGCCATCAGCGCGGGACTTGCGAACACCGGGGAGCTGTTTTTT. The genes are TRBV10-3 and TRBJ2-2; perhaps TRBD2 as D (6 bases). V was clipped by 6 bases and J by 0 bases, with 11 bases between them. The CDR3 loop spans 15 amino acids. Germline CDR1 ENHRY, CDR2 SYGVKD.

The chain has TRBV5-6 and TRBJ1-2; D is possibly TRBD1 (5 bases). Germline V gene lookup returns CDR1 SGHDT and CDR2 YYEEEE. This CDR3 region has 13 residues. The V gene lost 1 base and the J gene lost 8 bases, with 12 bases spanning the gap. CDR3 nucleotide sequence: TGTGCCAGCAGCTTGTCGACAGCGAACGGCTACACCTTC. The encoded protein is CASSLSTANGYTF. Full variable domain (outside the CDR3, taken from reference TRBV5-6 and TRBJ1-2): DAGVTQSPTHLIKTRGQQVTLRCSPKSGHDTVSWYQQALGQGPQFIFQYYEEEERQRGNFPDRFSGHQFPNYSSELNVNALLLGDSALYLCASSLSTANGYTFGSGTRLTVV.